A selection of T cell receptor beta chains follows, all from one sample in a study of OX40 agonist ivuxolimab in advanced cancers. Produced via immunoSEQ multiplex PCR; TCRdb's table is partial and in-frame only. The data contain 75,000 to 95,000 clones, about 89% of them seen just once; the ten biggest clones take up 10%. The material sequenced was CD4+ or CD8+ T cells sorted from blood, taken in a trial of the OX40 agonist ivuxolimab. The receptors were sampled from an adult with an advanced solid tumor such as melanoma, head and neck, liver or kidney cancer. CDR3s include the opening cysteine and the closing phenylalanine or tryptophan. D genes are given only for firm matches. Rows give clone size only sometimes, using once, few, many, or a class for an expanded clone.

clone_size	j_call	v_call	d_call	cdr3_aa	cdr3_nt
-	TRBJ1-5	TRBV7-8	-	CASSHGPYQPQHF	TGTGCCAGCAGCCACGGGCCTTATCAGCCCCAGCATTTT
-	TRBJ1-5	TRBV23-1	TRBD1	CATFRDRGFYSNQPQHF	TGCGCCACCTTCCGGGACAGGGGATTCTATAGCAATCAGCCCCAGCATTTT
-	TRBJ2-7	TRBV21-1	-	CASSPESPGQEIREQYF	TGTGCCAGCAGCCCCGAGAGCCCGGGACAGGAGATTCGCGAGCAGTACTTC
-	TRBJ2-1	TRBV5-3	-	CARSLLQGSYNEQFF	TGTGCCAGAAGCTTGCTGCAGGGCTCCTACAATGAGCAGTTCTTC
-	TRBJ1-4	TRBV5-1	TRBD1	CASSLPTGGINEKLFF	TGCGCCAGCAGCTTGCCCACAGGGGGTATAAATGAAAAACTGTTTTTT
-	TRBJ2-7	TRBV18	-	CASSPQENRLTEQYF	TGTGCCAGCTCACCACAGGAGAACCGCCTAACGGAGCAGTACTTC
few	TRBJ2-3	TRBV5-1	-	CASSNTDTQYF	TGCGCCAGCAGCAACACAGATACGCAGTATTTT
few	TRBJ1-2	TRBV7-2	-	CASSPDSHYGYTF	TGTGCCAGCAGCCCCGACAGTCACTATGGCTACACCTTC
once	TRBJ2-5	TRBV2	-	CASRGQKLNFGTQYF	TGTGCCAGCAGAGGGCAGAAGCTGAACTTTGGGACCCAGTACTTC
-	TRBJ1-5	TRBV6-6	TRBD1	CASSRDRGQPQHF	TGTGCCAGCAGCCGGGACAGGGGGCAGCCCCAGCATTTT
-	TRBJ1-2	TRBV28	-	CASSTPDRIYGYTF	TGTGCCAGCAGTACTCCCGACAGAATCTATGGCTACACCTTC
few	TRBJ1-4	TRBV6-5	-	CASRKDPSNEKLFF	TGTGCCAGCAGGAAGGACCCATCTAATGAAAAACTGTTTTTT
-	TRBJ1-2	TRBV27	-	CASSLKRAGDGYTF	TGTGCCAGCAGTTTAAAAAGGGCAGGTGATGGCTACACCTTC
-	TRBJ2-1	TRBV7-9	TRBD1	CASSAGQGRKEQFF	TGTGCCAGCAGCGCGGGACAGGGGAGAAAGGAGCAGTTCTTC
-	TRBJ2-5	TRBV2	-	CASSEIGGETQYF	TGTGCCAGCAGTGAAATAGGGGGAGAGACCCAGTACTTC
-	TRBJ2-7	TRBV4-1	-	CASSQSTSYEQYF	TGCGCCAGCAGCCAAAGCACCTCCTACGAGCAGTACTTC
-	TRBJ1-6	TRBV7-9	-	CASSLRLDSPLHF	TGTGCCAGCAGCTTACGGTTGGATTCACCCCTCCACTTT
-	TRBJ1-1	TRBV27	-	CASSHGHTEAFF	TGTGCCAGCAGTCATGGGCACACTGAAGCTTTCTTT
-	TRBJ2-1	TRBV19	-	CASKVLVRQGEEEQFF	TGTGCCAGTAAAGTTTTGGTTCGGCAGGGCGAAGAGGAGCAGTTCTTC
-	TRBJ2-7	TRBV5-1	TRBD1	CASSLRQGRSYEQYF	TGCGCCAGCAGCTTAAGACAGGGACGTTCCTACGAGCAGTACTTC
-	TRBJ2-7	TRBV19	TRBD1	CASRPRDSSAEQYF	TGTGCCAGTAGACCCCGGGACAGCTCAGCCGAGCAGTACTTC
many	TRBJ1-2	TRBV7-9	-	CASSSSTWTLYGYTF	TGTGCCAGCAGCTCTAGTACATGGACACTCTATGGCTACACCTTC
-	TRBJ2-3	TRBV5-1	TRBD2	CASRPGTSATDTQYF	TGCGCCAGCAGGCCTGGGACTAGCGCTACAGATACGCAGTATTTT
-	TRBJ1-4	TRBV10-3	-	CAISDGPVANEKLFF	TGTGCCATCAGTGATGGGCCCGTGGCTAATGAAAAACTGTTTTTT
-	TRBJ2-1	TRBV19	-	CASSIERLGEQFF	TGTGCCAGTAGTATAGAGAGGCTCGGTGAGCAGTTCTTC
-	TRBJ1-5	TRBV2	-	CASSIQGWGQPQHF	TGTGCCAGCAGTATACAGGGTTGGGGACAGCCCCAGCATTTT
-	TRBJ1-5	TRBV2	-	CASSDVGQGNQPQHF	TGTGCCAGCAGTGATGTAGGTCAGGGGAATCAGCCCCAGCATTTT
-	TRBJ1-1	TRBV7-8	TRBD1	CASSSRDRGPAEAFF	TGTGCCAGCAGCTCACGGGACAGGGGGCCAGCTGAAGCTTTCTTT
once	TRBJ2-1	TRBV2	TRBD1	CASSLDRRTTNEQFF	TGTGCCAGCAGTCTGGACAGGAGGACCACCAATGAGCAGTTCTTC
-	TRBJ2-7	TRBV18	-	CASSPSGSSYEQYF	TGTGCCAGCTCACCGTCAGGGAGCTCCTACGAGCAGTACTTC
few	TRBJ1-6	TRBV7-8	TRBD1	CASSRRRQGLSNSPLHF	TGTGCCAGCAGCAGACGCCGACAGGGTTTAAGTAATTCACCCCTCCACTTT
-	TRBJ2-2	TRBV19	-	CASTYRGRNTGELFF	TGTGCCAGTACTTACCGGGGGAGAAACACCGGGGAGCTGTTTTTT
-	TRBJ2-1	TRBV5-1	TRBD2	CASSLEGLTYNEQFF	TGCGCCAGCAGCTTGGAGGGACTAACCTACAATGAGCAGTTCTTC
-	TRBJ2-1	TRBV29-1	-	CSVEGAERNYNEQFF	TGCAGCGTTGAAGGAGCGGAGCGGAACTACAATGAGCAGTTCTTC
-	TRBJ2-3	TRBV6-1	-	CASSEDPNTDTQYF	TGTGCCAGCAGTGAAGATCCCAACACAGATACGCAGTATTTT
-	TRBJ2-7	TRBV11-3	-	CASSLTFSSDEQYF	TGTGCCAGCAGCTTAACTTTTAGTAGCGACGAGCAGTACTTC
-	TRBJ1-5	TRBV11-3	TRBD1	CASSFPPVQGENSNQPQHF	TGTGCCAGCAGCTTCCCCCCGGTACAGGGGGAGAATAGCAATCAGCCCCAGCATTTT
-	TRBJ2-3	TRBV2	-	CASGGTQGYF	TGTGCCAGTGGTGGGACCCAGGGGTATTTT
few	TRBJ1-4	TRBV9	TRBD1	CASSASADREKLFF	TGTGCCAGCAGCGCAAGTGCGGACAGGGAAAAACTGTTTTTT
-	TRBJ2-3	TRBV20-1	-	CSAPYTDTQYF	TGCAGTGCCCCGTACACAGATACGCAGTATTTT
once	TRBJ2-5	TRBV7-9	-	CASSLYSRGETQYF	TGTGCCAGCAGCTTATACAGTCGAGGGGAGACCCAGTACTTC
-	TRBJ2-6	TRBV18	TRBD1	CASSQGQGASGANVLTF	TGTGCCAGCTCCCAAGGACAGGGGGCTTCGGGGGCCAACGTCCTGACTTTC
-	TRBJ2-1	TRBV5-1	-	CASSLPQNNEQFF	TGCGCCAGCAGCTTGCCACAAAACAATGAGCAGTTCTTC
-	TRBJ1-3	TRBV2	-	CASSALGTGNTIYF	TGTGCCAGCAGTGCCCTAGGAACCGGAAACACCATATATTTT
-	TRBJ1-5	TRBV10-3	-	CAISDLQDSNQPQHF	TGTGCCATCAGTGACCTACAGGATAGCAATCAGCCCCAGCATTTT
few	TRBJ1-6	TRBV2	-	CASSTGRHGSPLHF	TGTGCCAGCTCAACCGGGCGACATGGGTCACCCCTCCACTTT
-	TRBJ2-2	TRBV29-1	TRBD2	CSVGLVNTGELFF	TGCAGCGTAGGACTAGTGAACACCGGGGAGCTGTTTTTT
-	TRBJ2-3	TRBV10-3	TRBD2	CATMGLVIDTQYF	TGTGCCACAATGGGACTAGTGATAGATACGCAGTATTTT